This T cell receptor beta chain was recovered during a study of cytomegalovirus exposure and HLA in healthy donors. At the level of the study: Among roughly 180 million T cells, an earlier analysis found 90 million to 130 million unique TCR beta sequences.

In regard to this clone: Its antigen remains unknown.

J was trimmed by 7 bases and V by 3 bases; bases with no gene match: 5. The CDR3 is 14 amino acids. The germline CDR1 and CDR2 sequences are SGHVS and FNYEAQ. Researchers ran the PCR with 60 Vbeta and 13 Jbeta primers. Method: immunoSEQ multiplex PCR; TCRdb's copy keeps in-frame clones and lacks some. The sample consists of around 220,000 clones, 65% to 80% of them appearing once. Findings and caveats of the study: Reports showed the classifier diagnosing cytomegalovirus status with high specificity and sensitivity. Altogether, 150 to 200 TCR beta chains were recorded as cytomegalovirus-associated.

The rearrangement joins TRBV7-6 to TRBJ2-2, with TRBD2 matching over 7 bases. Sequencing was performed on PBMCs. The receptor comes from a girl aged 2 to 9 in good health and CMV-seronegative. The CDR3 bases are TGTGCCAGCAGCTTTAGCGGGTTGGGCGGGGAGCTGTTTTTT. Translation: CASSFSGLGGELFF. Combining the CDR3 with reference TRBV7-6 and TRBJ2-2 gives the whole variable domain GAGVSQSPRYKVTKRGQDVALRCDPISGHVSLYWYRQALGQGPEFLTYFNYEAQQDKSGLPNDRFSAERPEGSISTLTIQRTEQRDSAMYRCASSFSGLGGELFFGEGSRLTVL.